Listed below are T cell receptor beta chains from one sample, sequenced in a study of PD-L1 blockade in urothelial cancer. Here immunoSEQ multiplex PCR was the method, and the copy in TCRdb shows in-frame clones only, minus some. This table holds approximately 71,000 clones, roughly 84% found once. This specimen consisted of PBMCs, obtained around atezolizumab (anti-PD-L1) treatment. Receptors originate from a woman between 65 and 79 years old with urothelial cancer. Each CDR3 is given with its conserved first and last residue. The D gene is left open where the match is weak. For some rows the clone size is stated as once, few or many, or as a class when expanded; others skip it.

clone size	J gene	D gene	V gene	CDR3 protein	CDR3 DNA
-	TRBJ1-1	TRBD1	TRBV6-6	CASSLDRATEAFF	TGTGCCAGCAGTCTCGACAGGGCCACTGAAGCTTTCTTT
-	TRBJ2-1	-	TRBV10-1	CASSEGGPAYNEQFF	TGCGCCAGCAGTGAAGGGGGACCTGCCTACAATGAGCAGTTCTTC
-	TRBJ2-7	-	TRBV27	CASSFVAAPSYEQYF	TGTGCCAGCAGTTTTGTGGCGGCCCCATCCTACGAGCAGTACTTC
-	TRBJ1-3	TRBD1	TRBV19	CASSNGQGTGNTIYF	TGTGCCAGTAGTAACGGACAGGGCACTGGAAACACCATATATTTT
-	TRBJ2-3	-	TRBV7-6	CASSLLSGGQVLDTQYF	TGTGCCAGCAGCTTACTATCCGGGGGGCAGGTTCTAGATACGCAGTATTTT
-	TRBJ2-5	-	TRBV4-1	CASSQDRRAGARETQYF	TGCGCCAGCAGCCAAGATCGTCGTGCAGGGGCGAGAGAGACCCAGTACTTC
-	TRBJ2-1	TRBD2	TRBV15	CATSRGRLAGDNEQFF	TGTGCCACCAGCAGAGGGCGACTAGCGGGGGACAATGAGCAGTTCTTC
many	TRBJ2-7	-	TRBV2	CASSNNPSGDEQYF	TGTGCCAGCAGCAACAACCCATCAGGGGACGAGCAGTACTTC
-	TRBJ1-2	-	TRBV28	CASGQNYGYTF	TGTGCCAGCGGACAGAACTATGGCTACACCTTC
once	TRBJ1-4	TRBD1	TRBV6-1	CASRRTGVEKLFF	TGTGCCAGCAGAAGGACAGGGGTGGAAAAACTGTTTTTT
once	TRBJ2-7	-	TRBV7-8	CASSINRDASYEQYF	TGTGCCAGCAGCATAAACAGGGATGCTTCCTACGAGCAGTACTTC
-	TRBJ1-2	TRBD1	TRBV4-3	CASSLAVTGAVTNYGYTF	TGCGCCAGCAGCCTCGCTGTAACAGGGGCGGTTACTAACTATGGCTACACCTTC
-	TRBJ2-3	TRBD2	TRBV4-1	CASSHHPRRGGLVLREWQYF	TGCGCCAGCAGCCACCACCCTCGCCGGGGGGGCCTGGTGTTGAGGGAGTGGCAGTATTTT
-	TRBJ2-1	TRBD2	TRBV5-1	CASSLGLAGEYNEQFF	TGCGCCAGCAGCTTGGGGCTAGCGGGAGAATACAATGAGCAGTTCTTC
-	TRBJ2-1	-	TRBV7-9	CASSLLAAYNEQFF	TGTGCCAGCAGCTTATTAGCGGCCTACAATGAGCAGTTCTTC